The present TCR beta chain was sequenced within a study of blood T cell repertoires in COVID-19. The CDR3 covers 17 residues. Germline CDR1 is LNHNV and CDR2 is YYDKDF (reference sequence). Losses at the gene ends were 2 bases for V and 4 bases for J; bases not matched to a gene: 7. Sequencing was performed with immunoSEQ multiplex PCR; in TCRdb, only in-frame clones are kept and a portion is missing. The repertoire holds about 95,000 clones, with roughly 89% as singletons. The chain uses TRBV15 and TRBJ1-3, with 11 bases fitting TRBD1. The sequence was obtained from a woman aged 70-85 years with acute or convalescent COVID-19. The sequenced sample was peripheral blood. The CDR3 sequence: CATSRRTGGAEGNTIYF. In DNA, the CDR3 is TGTGCCACCAGCAGAAGGACAGGGGGCGCGGAAGGAAACACCATATATTTT.